The next 16 T cell receptor beta chains were all read from a single sample in a study of T cells expressing NK-cell markers. After re-calling the 5' RACE reads, TCRdb lists one entry per CDR3 protein, DNA absent. The repertoire table contains 200,000 to 300,000 distinct CDR3 sequences. What was sequenced was blood T cells: a sorted CD56 or NKG2C T cell subset, CD4+ or CD8+ T cells, or bulk PBMC T cells (not recorded which). The receptors were gathered from a woman between 18 and 70 years old in good health.

The chain joins TRBV10-3 to TRBJ2-7; the D call of TRBD1 rests on TCRdb alone, since no DNA is present to check it. The length of the CDR3 is 15 residues. Germline CDR1 and CDR2: ENHRY and SYGVKD. The CDR3 loop reads CAISDTGSGSDEQYF.

J is TRBJ2-2 and V is TRBV5-1; as DNA is missing, the TRBD2 call by TCRdb cannot be tested. Per the germline V gene, CDR1 is SGHRS and CDR2 is YFSETQ. The CDR3 consists of 18 residues. CDR3 sequence: CASSPIQGLAFHIGELFF. Together with reference TRBV5-1 and TRBJ2-2, the CDR3 gives the full variable domain: KAGVTQTPRYLIKTRGQQVTLSCSPISGHRSVSWYQQTPGQGLQFLFEYFSETQRNKGNFPGRFSGRQFSNSRSEMNVSTLELGDSALYLCASSPIQGLAFHIGELFFGEGSRLTVL.

The chain carries TRBV5-6 and TRBJ2-1; with no DNA, the TCRdb D assignment of TRBD1 cannot be verified. The CDR3 has 17 residues. CDR1 and CDR2 from the germline V gene are SGHDT and YYEEEE. The CDR3 loop reads CASSLYGGVGSWNEQFF.

The chain combines TRBV19 with TRBJ1-1; TCRdb outputs TRBD1, but without DNA this stays unchecked. The CDR3 totals 13 residues. Germline values: CDR1 LNHDA, CDR2 SQIVND (reference sequence). CDR3 sequence reads: CASSTQGAPEAFF.

The rearrangement uses TRBV27 and TRBJ2-1; with no DNA, the TCRdb D assignment of TRBD1 cannot be verified. The CDR3 totals 14 residues. Germline V gene sequence: CDR1 MNHEY, CDR2 SMNVEV (reference sequence). The CDR3 sequence: CASRKQGLYNEQFF.

The rearrangement uses TRBV20-1 and TRBJ2-7; checking the TCRdb D call of TRBD2 is not possible without DNA. This CDR3 contains 15 residues. Looked up from germline, CDR1 is DFQATT and CDR2 is SNEGSKA (reference sequence). The CDR3 sequence is CSARDPREGQYEQYF.

The rearrangement uses TRBV20-1 and TRBJ1-1; lacking DNA, the TRBD1 call made by TCRdb goes unchecked. The CDR3 has 13 residues. Germline CDR1 and CDR2: DFQATT and SNEGSKA (reference sequence). The CDR3 sequence: CSANRQGPWEAFF.

The CDR3 sequence: CASSYVQDNQPQHF. This chain uses TRBV6-2 or TRBV6-3 with TRBJ1-5. Germline loops: CDR1 MNHEY, CDR2 SVGEGT. The CDR3 is 14 residues long.

V gene TRBV15 combines with J gene TRBJ2-1; TCRdb's assignment of TRBD2 cannot be checked, as there is no DNA. Germline V CDR1 and CDR2: LNHNV, YYDKDF (reference sequence). The CDR3 is made up of 16 amino acids. The CDR3 reads CATSRGASGRYNEQFF.

V is TRBV12-3 or TRBV12-4 and J is TRBJ2-7. The CDR3 loop spans 14 amino acids. CDR3 sequence reads: CASSAYGYSYEQYF.

V is TRBV5-1 and J is TRBJ2-2. The CDR3 has 15 amino acids. Per the germline V gene, CDR1 is SGHRS and CDR2 is YFSETQ. CDR3 protein: CASSLDVGISGELFF.

V and J are TRBV19 and TRBJ2-1; TCRdb outputs TRBD2, but without DNA this stays unchecked. Germline CDR1 LNHDA, CDR2 SQIVND (reference sequence). CDR3 length: 17 residues. CDR3 sequence reads: CASSPASGLSSYNEQFF.

V is TRBV12-3 or TRBV12-4 and J is TRBJ2-7; TCRdb outputs TRBD1, but without DNA this stays unchecked. The CDR3 runs to 14 residues. CDR3 sequence reads: CASSWGQLTYEQYF.

The chain recombines TRBV20-1 with TRBJ2-7; as DNA is missing, the TRBD1 call by TCRdb cannot be tested. This CDR3 has 14 amino acids. Germline CDR1 and CDR2: DFQATT and SNEGSKA (reference sequence). The CDR3 sequence: CSAIRGGRALEQYF.

V and J are TRBV3-1 and TRBJ2-2; the TCRdb D gene call, TRBD1, has no DNA to confirm it. Germline CDR1 and CDR2: LGHDT and YNNKEL (reference sequence). The CDR3 has 18 residues. The chain's CDR3 is CASSQDPPGYLGTGELFF.

This chain joins TRBV20-1 and TRBJ2-1; the TCRdb call, TRBD2, lacks DNA for checking. Per germline, CDR1 DFQATT and CDR2 SNEGSKA (reference sequence). This CDR3 is 15 amino acids long. The CDR3 loop reads CSARESAGGLSEQFF.